A selection of T cell receptor beta chains follows, all from one sample in a study of cytomegalovirus exposure and HLA in healthy donors. Assay: immunoSEQ multiplex PCR; the TCRdb copy retains only in-frame clones and omits some. The table lists some 180,000 clones, 76% of them singletons. What was sequenced was PBMCs. These receptors originate from a woman aged 25 to 39 in good health and CMV-seropositive. Each CDR3 is given with its conserved first and last residue. Size tells how often a clone was seen (once, few, many) or the class of an expanded clone, and some rows leave it out.

v_call clone_size cdr3_aa
TRBV5-1 NA CASSLGGYEQYF
TRBV5-1 NA CASTLDFSYNEQFF
TRBV2 NA CASSEAGRGNNEQFF
TRBV27 NA CASSRPGTSGYEQYF
TRBV5-6 NA CASSLGGRSPLHF
TRBV10-1 NA CASSSGGKTEAFF
TRBV7-9 NA CASSSGRGRGFDEQYF
TRBV7-9 NA CASSPDRAGGPQETQYF
TRBV19 NA CASSGINYEQYF
TRBV6-5 NA CASSSRTGRYEQYF
TRBV5-6 NA CASSLKGGQYF
TRBV4-2 few CASSQDGQGRQKLFF
TRBV2 NA CASNPPVQHF
TRBV6-5 NA CASSYGPAGGSYEQYF